The T cell receptor beta chain under discussion was sequenced for a study of shared clonotypes between healthy human individuals. Broader study findings: An anticipated effect of sequencing depth on clonotype sharing among donors was recognized.

Regarding this clone: Its target is not known.

Method: immunoSEQ multiplex PCR; TCRdb's copy keeps in-frame clones and lacks some. The data show some 1.5 million clones, over 95% seen once. V gave up 0 bases and J gave up 1 base, with 9 bases separating them. The CDR3 loop spans 15 amino acids. The germline V gene has CDR1 LNHNV and CDR2 YYDKDF (reference sequence). The sequence was obtained from a man aged 25 to 40 in good health. The sequenced sample was naive CD4+ T cells sorted from blood. Indicated subset: CD45RA+ positively selected. The chain is built from TRBV15 and TRBJ2-5, with a weak D call TRBD2 (5 bases). CDR3 coding DNA: TGTGCCACCAGCAGAGATCGGCGGGCCCAAGAGACCCAGTACTTC. It yields the protein CATSRDRRAQETQYF.